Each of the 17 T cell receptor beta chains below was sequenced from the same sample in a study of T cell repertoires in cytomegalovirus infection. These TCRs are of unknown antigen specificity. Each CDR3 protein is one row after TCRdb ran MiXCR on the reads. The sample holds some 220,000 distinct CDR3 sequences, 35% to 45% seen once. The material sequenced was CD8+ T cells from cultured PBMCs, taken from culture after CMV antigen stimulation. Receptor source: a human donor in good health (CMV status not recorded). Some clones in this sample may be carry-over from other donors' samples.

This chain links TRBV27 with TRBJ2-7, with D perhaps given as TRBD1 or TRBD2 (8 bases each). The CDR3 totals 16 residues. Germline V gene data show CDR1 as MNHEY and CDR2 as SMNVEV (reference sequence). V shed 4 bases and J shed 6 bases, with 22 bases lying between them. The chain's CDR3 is CASSSSGGQVVFEQYF. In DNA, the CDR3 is TGTGCCAGCAGTTCAAGCGGGGGACAGGTAGTTTTCGAGCAGTACTTC.

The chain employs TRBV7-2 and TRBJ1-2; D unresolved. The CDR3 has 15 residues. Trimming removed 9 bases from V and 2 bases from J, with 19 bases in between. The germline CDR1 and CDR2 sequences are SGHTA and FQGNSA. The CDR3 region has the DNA TGTGCCAGAAGCCCTGACACCCGGAACAACTATGGCTACACCTTC. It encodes CARSPDTRNNYGYTF.

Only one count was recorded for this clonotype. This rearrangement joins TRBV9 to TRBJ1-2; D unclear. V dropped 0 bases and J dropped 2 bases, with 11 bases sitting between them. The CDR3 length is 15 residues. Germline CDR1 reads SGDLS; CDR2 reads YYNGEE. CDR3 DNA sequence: TGTGCCAGCAGCGTAGGTCCTACGGGGAACTATGGCTACACCTTC. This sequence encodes CASSVGPTGNYGYTF.

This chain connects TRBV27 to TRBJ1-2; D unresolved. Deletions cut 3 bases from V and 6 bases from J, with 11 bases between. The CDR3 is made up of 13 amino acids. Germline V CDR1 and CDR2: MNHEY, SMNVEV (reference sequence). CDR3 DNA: TGTGCCAGCAGTTTCAGACTTCTAGATGGCTACACCTTC. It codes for CASSFRLLDGYTF.

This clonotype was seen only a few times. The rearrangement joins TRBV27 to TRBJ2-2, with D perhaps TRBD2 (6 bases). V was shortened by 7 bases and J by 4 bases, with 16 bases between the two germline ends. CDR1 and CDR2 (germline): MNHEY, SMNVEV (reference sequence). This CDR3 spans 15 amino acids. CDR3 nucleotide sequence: TGTGCCAGCACCAAGCTGGACTATCTCACCGGGGAGCTGTTTTTT. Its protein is CASTKLDYLTGELFF.

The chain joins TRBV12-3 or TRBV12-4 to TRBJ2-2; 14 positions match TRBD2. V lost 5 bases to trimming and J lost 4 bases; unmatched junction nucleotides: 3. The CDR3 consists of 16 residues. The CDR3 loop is CASSDGLAGGTGELFF. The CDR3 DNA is TGTGCCAGCAGTGATGGACTAGCGGGAGGCACCGGGGAGCTGTTTTTT.

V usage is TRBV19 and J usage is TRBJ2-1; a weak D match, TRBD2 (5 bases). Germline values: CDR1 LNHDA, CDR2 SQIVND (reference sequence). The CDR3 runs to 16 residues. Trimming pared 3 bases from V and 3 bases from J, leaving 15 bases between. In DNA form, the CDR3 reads TGTGCCAGTAGTATGGACCGGGAAGGCCGCTACAATGAGCAGTTCTTC. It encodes CASSMDREGRYNEQFF.

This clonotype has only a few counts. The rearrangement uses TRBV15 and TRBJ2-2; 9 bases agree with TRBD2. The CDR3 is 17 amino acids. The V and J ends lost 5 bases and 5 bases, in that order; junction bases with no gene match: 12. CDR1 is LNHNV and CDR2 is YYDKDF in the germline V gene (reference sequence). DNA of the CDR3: TGTGCCACCAGCTTGCGGCTAGCGGGATTGGAAACCGGGGAGCTGTTTTTT. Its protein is CATSLRLAGLETGELFF.

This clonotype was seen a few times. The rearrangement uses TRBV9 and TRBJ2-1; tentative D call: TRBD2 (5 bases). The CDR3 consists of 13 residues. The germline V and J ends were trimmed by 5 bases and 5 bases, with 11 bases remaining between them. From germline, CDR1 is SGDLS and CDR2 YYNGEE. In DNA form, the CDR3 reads TGTGCCAGCAGTAGGCCAGCGGACAATGAGCAGTTCTTC. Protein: CASSRPADNEQFF.

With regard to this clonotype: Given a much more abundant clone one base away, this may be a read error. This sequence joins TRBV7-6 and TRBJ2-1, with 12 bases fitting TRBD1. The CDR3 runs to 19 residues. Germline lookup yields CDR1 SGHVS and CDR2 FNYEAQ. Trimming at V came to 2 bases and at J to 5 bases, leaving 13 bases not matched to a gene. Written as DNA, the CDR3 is TGTGCCAGCAGCTTACCCGAAAAACCGGGACAGGGGGCTCACAATGAGCAGTTCTTC. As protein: CASSLPEKPGQGAHNEQFF.

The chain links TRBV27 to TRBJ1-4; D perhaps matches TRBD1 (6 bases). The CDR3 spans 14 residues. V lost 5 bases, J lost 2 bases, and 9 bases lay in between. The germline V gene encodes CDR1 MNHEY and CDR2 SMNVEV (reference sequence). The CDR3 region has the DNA TGTGCCAGCAGTCTCAGGGGCACTAATGAAAAACTGTTTTTT. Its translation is CASSLRGTNEKLFF.

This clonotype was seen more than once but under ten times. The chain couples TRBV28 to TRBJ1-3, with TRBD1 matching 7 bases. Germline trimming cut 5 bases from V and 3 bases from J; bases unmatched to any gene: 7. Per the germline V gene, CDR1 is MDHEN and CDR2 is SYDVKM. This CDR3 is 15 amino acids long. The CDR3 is CASSTGTASGNTIYF. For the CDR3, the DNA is TGTGCCAGCAGTACCGGGACAGCGAGTGGAAACACCATATATTTT. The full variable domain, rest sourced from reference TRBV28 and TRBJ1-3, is DVKVTQSSRYLVKRTGEKVFLECVQDMDHENMFWYRQDPGLGLRLIYFSYDVKMKEKGDIPEGYSVSREKKERFSLILESASTNQTSMYLCASSTGTASGNTIYFGEGSWLTVV.

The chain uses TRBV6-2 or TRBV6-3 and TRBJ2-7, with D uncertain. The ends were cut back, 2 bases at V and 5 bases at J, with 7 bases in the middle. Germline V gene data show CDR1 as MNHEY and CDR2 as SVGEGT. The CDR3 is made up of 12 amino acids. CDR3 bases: TGTGCCAGCAGTTACCCGAGCGACGAGCAGTACTTC. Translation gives CASSYPSDEQYF.

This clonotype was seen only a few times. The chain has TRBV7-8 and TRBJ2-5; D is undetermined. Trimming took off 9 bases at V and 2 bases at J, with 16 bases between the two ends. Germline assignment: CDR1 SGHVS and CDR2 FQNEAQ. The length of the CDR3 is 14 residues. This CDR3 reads CASEPTRQQETQYF. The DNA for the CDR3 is TGTGCCAGTGAGCCCACCCGGCAGCAAGAGACCCAGTACTTC.

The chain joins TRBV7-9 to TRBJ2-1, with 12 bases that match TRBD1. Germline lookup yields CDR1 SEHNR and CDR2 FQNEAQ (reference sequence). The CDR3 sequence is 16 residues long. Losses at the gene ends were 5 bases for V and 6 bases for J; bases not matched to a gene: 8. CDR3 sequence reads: CASSPWDRGLSNEQFF. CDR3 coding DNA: TGTGCCAGCAGCCCCTGGGACAGGGGGCTCTCCAATGAGCAGTTCTTC.

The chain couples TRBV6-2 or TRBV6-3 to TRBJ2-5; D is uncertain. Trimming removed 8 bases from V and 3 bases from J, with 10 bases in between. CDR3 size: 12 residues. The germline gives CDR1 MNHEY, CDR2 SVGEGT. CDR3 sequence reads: CASFDWEETQYF. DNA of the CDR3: TGTGCCAGCTTCGACTGGGAAGAGACCCAGTACTTC.

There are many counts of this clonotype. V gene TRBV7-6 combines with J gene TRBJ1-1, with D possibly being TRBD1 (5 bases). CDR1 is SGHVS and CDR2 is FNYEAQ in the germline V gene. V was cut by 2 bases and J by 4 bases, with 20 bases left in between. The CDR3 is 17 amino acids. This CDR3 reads CASSLFISGEARTEAFF. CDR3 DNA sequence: TGTGCCAGCAGCTTATTTATCTCGGGGGAGGCTCGCACTGAAGCTTTCTTT.